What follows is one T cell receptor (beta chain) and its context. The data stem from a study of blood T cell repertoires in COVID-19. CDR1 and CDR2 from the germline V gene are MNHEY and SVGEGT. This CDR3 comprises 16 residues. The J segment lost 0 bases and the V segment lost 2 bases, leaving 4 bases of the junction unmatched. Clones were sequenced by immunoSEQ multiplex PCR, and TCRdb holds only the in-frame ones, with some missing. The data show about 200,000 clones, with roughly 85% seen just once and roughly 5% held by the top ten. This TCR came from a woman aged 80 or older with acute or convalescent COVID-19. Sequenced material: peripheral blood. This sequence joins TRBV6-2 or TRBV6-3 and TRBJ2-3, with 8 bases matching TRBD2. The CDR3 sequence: CASSYRTSSSTDTQYF. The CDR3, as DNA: TGTGCCAGCAGTTACCGGACTAGCAGTAGCACAGATACGCAGTATTTT.